This entry lists 21 T cell receptor beta chains sequenced from one sample in a study of cytomegalovirus exposure and HLA in healthy donors. PCR was performed using 60 Vbeta and 13 Jbeta primers. Sequencing used immunoSEQ multiplex PCR; TCRdb keeps in-frame clones, though not all of them. Among more than 100,000 clones listed, over 65% were seen once. Source material: PBMCs. Receptors were obtained from a woman between 40 and 50 years old in good health and CMV-seropositive.

This clone has more than one count but fewer than ten. The J gene is TRBJ2-1, the V gene TRBV5-4, with 9 nucleotides matching TRBD1. The CDR3 has 15 amino acids. Trimming at V came to 4 bases and at J to 7 bases, leaving 9 bases not matched to a gene. Germline V gives CDR1 SGHNT, CDR2 YYREEE (reference sequence). The CDR3 loop is CASSLAGTGSNEQFF. The CDR3 DNA reads TGTGCCAGCAGCCTTGCCGGGACAGGGAGTAATGAGCAGTTCTTC. The full variable domain, with the rest looked up from reference TRBV5-4 and TRBJ2-1, is ETGVTQSPTHLIKTRGQQVTLRCSSQSGHNTVSWYQQALGQGPQFIFQYYREEENGRGNFPPRFSGLQFPNYSSELNVNALELDDSALYLCASSLAGTGSNEQFFGPGTRLTVL.

This clone was counted a single time. Here the CDR3 DNA reads TGCGCCAGCAGTGAGTCGGCGGGCGGACAGCGCACCGGGGAGCTGTTTTTT. As protein: CASSESAGGQRTGELFF. The chain is built from TRBV10-1 and TRBJ2-2; TRBD1 might be the D (6 bases). The CDR3 is made up of 17 amino acids. Trimming shortened V by 0 bases and J by 4 bases, and 15 bases separated the two germline ends. The V gene's germline CDR1 is WNHNN and CDR2 SYGVQD (reference sequence).

The chain joins TRBV4-2 to TRBJ1-6, with no clear D. The V end lost 0 bases, the J end lost 7 bases, and 22 bases lay between the germline ends. The CDR3 length is 19 residues. Germline V gives CDR1 LGHNA, CDR2 YNFKEQ. CDR3 nucleotide sequence: TGTGCCAGCAGCCAAGATGAGAGGACTCCCGGGGTGGGAAATTCACCCCTCCACTTT. Residues: CASSQDERTPGVGNSPLHF.

This chain uses TRBV5-1 with TRBJ1-6; TRBD1 is a possible D gene (5 bases). The CDR3 spans 15 residues. V lost 5 bases and J 9 bases, leaving 18 bases between the germline ends. Germline CDR1 SGHRS, CDR2 YFSETQ. CDR3: CASSKGQGLGSPLHF. DNA for the CDR3: TGCGCCAGCAGTAAGGGGCAGGGTTTGGGTTCACCCCTCCACTTT.

This chain uses TRBV7-9 with TRBJ2-7; TRBD2 matches at 10 bases. This CDR3 region has 15 residues. Germline V lookup: CDR1 SEHNR, CDR2 FQNEAQ (reference sequence). The V and J ends lost 5 bases and 2 bases, in that order; junction bases with no gene match: 6. The CDR3 DNA reads as TGTGCCAGCAGCCGCGGACTAGCGGCTACCTACGAGCAGTACTTC. It encodes CASSRGLAATYEQYF.

The J gene is TRBJ2-5, the V gene TRBV4-1; D is perhaps TRBD2 (6 bases). The V end was cut by 3 bases, the J end by 4 bases, with 18 bases between. The CDR3 runs 16 residues. Germline loops: CDR1 MGHRA, CDR2 YSYEKL. This CDR3 reads CASSQAYGGNGETQYF. CDR3 bases: TGCGCCAGCAGCCAGGCGTATGGCGGGAATGGAGAGACCCAGTACTTC.

The chain links TRBV5-6 to TRBJ1-5; D is ambiguous. The V gene lost 1 base and the J gene lost 0 bases, with 11 bases spanning the gap. The CDR3 loop spans 16 amino acids. The germline V gene has CDR1 SGHDT and CDR2 YYEEEE. As DNA, the CDR3 is TGTGCCAGCAGCTTGAGACGCCTAGATAGCAATCAGCCCCAGCATTTT. Translation gives CASSLRRLDSNQPQHF.

This chain links TRBV6-4 with TRBJ1-1; 12 nucleotides align to TRBD1. The germline V gene has CDR1 MRHNA and CDR2 SNTAGT. Unmatched junction bases numbered 5, after V lost 4 bases and J lost 5 bases. The CDR3 loop spans 15 amino acids. In DNA form, the CDR3 reads TGTGCCAGCAGTGCCAAGGGACAGGGGGCGACTGAAGCTTTCTTT. This gives the protein CASSAKGQGATEAFF.

This chain uses TRBV12-2 with TRBJ2-3; the table's D call, TRBD1, has no DNA check behind it. TRBV12-2 is labeled a pseudogene. The CDR3 consists of 15 residues. As DNA, the CDR3 is TGTGCAAGTCGCCAAACCCTCAGGGGGACAGATACGCAGTATTTT. Protein: CASRQTLRGTDTQYF.

The chain recombines TRBV7-2 with TRBJ2-5, with 9 bases matching TRBD1. J was trimmed by 3 bases and V by 3 bases; bases with no gene match: 5. Per the germline V gene, CDR1 is SGHTA and CDR2 is FQGNSA. The CDR3 covers 15 residues. The CDR3 coding sequence is TGTGCCAGCAGCTTCGGGACAGGGCAAAAAGAGACCCAGTACTTC. Protein product: CASSFGTGQKETQYF.

The V gene is TRBV7-9, the J gene TRBJ2-5, with TRBD2 matching 11 bases. The CDR3 totals 17 residues. Trimming cost V 6 bases and J 2 bases; bases outside gene matches: 11. Germline V lookup: CDR1 SEHNR, CDR2 FQNEAQ (reference sequence). CDR3 loop: CASSSHSRLAGQETQYF. For the CDR3, the DNA is TGTGCCAGCAGTTCCCACTCTCGACTAGCGGGACAAGAGACCCAGTACTTC.

This chain links TRBV5-6 with TRBJ1-1, with TRBD1 as a possible D gene (6 bases). This CDR3 is 14 amino acids long. Trimming removed 0 bases from V and 4 bases from J, with 10 bases in between. Germline V gene data show CDR1 as SGHDT and CDR2 as YYEEEE. CDR3 nucleotide sequence: TGTGCCAGCAGCTTGGCAGGGGAGGGCACTGAAGCTTTCTTT. This sequence encodes CASSLAGEGTEAFF.

This clone occurred a few times. V is TRBV4-3 and J is TRBJ2-3; 10 positions match TRBD2. The J segment lost 3 bases and the V segment lost 0 bases, leaving 6 bases of the junction unmatched. Germline CDR1 reads LGHNA; CDR2 reads YSLEER. The CDR3 spans 17 residues. The chain's CDR3 is CASSQDPASGSTDTQYF. CDR3 nucleotide sequence: TGCGCCAGCAGCCAAGATCCGGCTAGCGGGAGTACAGATACGCAGTATTTT.

This chain links TRBV2 with TRBJ2-1, with 7 bases matching TRBD2. The V gene end was trimmed by 7 bases and the J gene end by 0 bases; junction bases not matched to a gene: 9. Germline loops: CDR1 SNHLY, CDR2 FYNNEI. CDR3 length: 16 amino acids. The CDR3 coding sequence is TGTGCCAGCACCTTAGAACGGACTAGCTCCTACAATGAGCAGTTCTTC. It is translated as CASTLERTSSYNEQFF.

This chain joins TRBV19 and TRBJ2-3; 8 bases match TRBD1. The CDR3 runs to 15 residues. Germline-derived CDR1 and CDR2 are LNHDA and SQIVND (reference sequence). The V gene end was trimmed by 4 bases and the J gene end by 2 bases; junction bases not matched to a gene: 5. As DNA, the CDR3 is TGTGCCAGTAGTACTTCAGGGGGCTACACAGATACGCAGTATTTT. This sequence encodes CASSTSGGYTDTQYF.

The rearrangement uses TRBV7-2 and TRBJ2-6; TRBD2 matches at 13 bases. The CDR3 extends over 19 amino acids. Germline values: CDR1 SGHTA, CDR2 FQGNSA. Germline trimming cut 4 bases from V and 5 bases from J; bases unmatched to any gene: 11. CDR3 amino acids: CASSSVRTSGSSRANVLTF. CDR3 coding DNA: TGTGCCAGCAGCTCCGTGAGGACTAGCGGGAGTAGTAGGGCCAACGTCCTGACTTTC. The variable domain in full, with the rest retrieved from reference TRBV7-2 and TRBJ2-6, is GAGVSQSPSNKVTEKGKDVELRCDPISGHTALYWYRQSLGQGLEFLIYFQGNSAPDKSGLPSDRFSAERTGGSVSTLTIQRTQQEDSAVYLCASSSVRTSGSSRANVLTFGAGSRLTVL.

This chain links TRBV10-3 with TRBJ2-7, with D possibly matching TRBD1 (6 bases). V was trimmed by 3 bases and J by 6 bases, leaving 18 bases between them. Germline CDR1 reads ENHRY; CDR2 reads SYGVKD. CDR3 length: 15 amino acids. The CDR3 spells CAISDLSGGASEQYF. CDR3 coding DNA: TGTGCCATCAGTGACCTCTCTGGGGGCGCCTCCGAGCAGTACTTC.

The chain couples TRBV2 to TRBJ1-5; 9 positions match TRBD1. CDR3 length equals 15 residues. CDR1 and CDR2 (germline): SNHLY, FYNNEI. The V segment lost 5 bases and the J segment 2 bases; nucleotides outside the gene matches: 4. DNA of the CDR3: TGTGCCAGCAGTAGGGACAGGGTGGGCAATCAGCCCCAGCATTTT. Protein product: CASSRDRVGNQPQHF.

Regarding this clone: A read error may produce the germline difference seen at one junction end. V usage is TRBV13 and J usage is TRBJ2-7, with 7 nucleotides matching TRBD2. Germline V gene sequence: CDR1 PRHDT, CDR2 FYEKMQ (reference sequence). The CDR3 loop spans 12 amino acids. Here the CDR3 reads CASSLTGRELRF. CDR3 DNA sequence: TGTGCCAGCAGCTTAACTGGGCGGGAGTTACGGTTC.

This clone has just a few counts. The rearrangement links TRBV5-4 to TRBJ2-1; TRBD2 aligns across 11 bases. The junction had 10 bases not matched to a gene; V was cut back by 4 bases and J by 10 bases. Germline V CDR1 and CDR2: SGHNT, YYREEE (reference sequence). CDR3 length equals 15 residues. As DNA, the CDR3 is TGTGCCAGCAGCCCACTAGCGGGAGAGGGATCCGAGCAGTTCTTC. It is translated as CASSPLAGEGSEQFF.

Of note for this clone: The junction does not match germline at one end; this may be a read error. The chain recombines TRBV7-2 with TRBJ2-7; 12 positions agree with TRBD2. From germline, CDR1 is SGHTA and CDR2 FQGNSA. This CDR3 has 14 residues. Written as DNA, the CDR3 is TGTGCCAGCAGCCTAGCGGGGGGGAACTACGAGCAGTACTTC. Protein product: CASSLAGGNYEQYF.